These 15 T cell receptor beta chains originate from one sample sequenced in a study of blood T cells in healthy people across ages. The use of a sample-barcoded 5' primer and a J-beta primer mix characterized a second PCR of roughly 6 to 11 cycles. Via MiXCR, TCRdb re-called the 5' RACE reads, giving one row per CDR3 protein. This sample has about 1.8 million distinct CDR3 sequences; 49% occur once, and the top ten carry around 2.1%. The sample taken for sequencing was blood. These receptors were taken from a woman in her forties in good health.

The chain joins TRBV10-2 to TRBJ2-3, with 9 bases matching TRBD2. Germline V CDR1 and CDR2: WSHSY, SAAADI. The CDR3 covers 16 residues. Unmatched junction bases numbered 8, after V lost 4 bases and J lost 3 bases. This CDR3 reads CASSGLAALRTDTQYF. CDR3 DNA sequence: TGCGCCAGCAGTGGACTAGCGGCCCTCCGGACAGATACGCAGTATTTT.

The V call is TRBV7-2, the J call TRBJ1-1, with no clear D. Deletions cut 5 bases from V and 0 bases from J, with 13 bases between. CDR1 SGHTA and CDR2 FQGNSA come from the germline V gene. This CDR3 comprises 15 residues. CDR3 DNA: TGTGCCAGCAGCCCCAAAGGACGGTTGAACACTGAAGCTTTCTTT. Residues: CASSPKGRLNTEAFF.

The V call is TRBV7-3, the J call TRBJ2-7; D not resolved. The CDR3 is 16 residues long. Deletions cut 0 bases from V and 3 bases from J, with 15 bases between. Germline V gene sequence: CDR1 SGHTA, CDR2 FQGTGA. The CDR3 reads CASSLTFGSFHYEQYF. The CDR3 nucleotides read TGTGCCAGCAGCTTAACGTTCGGGTCCTTCCACTACGAGCAGTACTTC.

The chain combines TRBV28 with TRBJ2-1; a weak D match, TRBD1 (6 bases). This CDR3 spans 15 amino acids. The germline CDR1 and CDR2 sequences are MDHEN and SYDVKM. Trimming pared 7 bases from V and 4 bases from J, leaving 17 bases between. The CDR3 DNA is TGTGCCAGCAACCCGAGGGGGACCGCTTACAATGAGCAGTTCTTC. It encodes CASNPRGTAYNEQFF.

This CDR3 reads CASSFVGGQVETQYF. For the CDR3, the DNA is TGTGCCAGCAGCTTCGTGGGGGGGCAGGTAGAGACCCAGTACTTC. V and J are TRBV7-2 and TRBJ2-5; D perhaps matches TRBD2 (7 bases). The germline CDR1 and CDR2 sequences are SGHTA and FQGNSA. Trimming shortened V by 3 bases and J by 4 bases, and 15 bases separated the two germline ends. The CDR3 consists of 15 residues.

At least ten counts were recorded for this clonotype. The genes are TRBV28 and TRBJ2-5; 9 nucleotides match TRBD1. This CDR3 is 15 amino acids long. CDR1 and CDR2 from the germline V gene are MDHEN and SYDVKM. The ends lost 4 bases at V and 1 base at J; junction bases unmatched: 4. The CDR3 coding sequence is TGTGCCAGCAGTTCCCCGACAGGGGGCCAAGAGACCCAGTACTTC. Encoded protein: CASSSPTGGQETQYF. The complete variable domain, with remaining parts taken from reference TRBV28 and TRBJ2-5, reads DVKVTQSSRYLVKRTGEKVFLECVQDMDHENMFWYRQDPGLGLRLIYFSYDVKMKEKGDIPEGYSVSREKKERFSLILESASTNQTSMYLCASSSPTGGQETQYFGPGTRLLVL.

The V and J genes are TRBV12-3 or TRBV12-4 and TRBJ1-1; D not certain. The CDR3 has 13 residues. With 5 bases removed from V and 0 bases from J, the gap between germline ends came to 7 bases. CDR3 nucleotides: TGTGCCAGCAGTAAGTCCGTGAACACTGAAGCTTTCTTT. Amino acid sequence: CASSKSVNTEAFF.

The chain employs TRBV29-1 and TRBJ1-2; D is ambiguous. V was clipped by 1 base and J by 5 bases, with 8 bases between them. CDR1 is SQVTM and CDR2 is ANQGSEA in the germline V gene. The CDR3 is 12 amino acids. The CDR3 loop is CSVEVSRYGYTF. Written as DNA, the CDR3 is TGCAGCGTTGAAGTTTCACGGTATGGCTACACCTTC. The entire variable domain, with the rest obtained from reference TRBV29-1 and TRBJ1-2, is as follows: SAVISQKPSRDICQRGTSLTIQCQVDSQVTMMFWYRQQPGQSLTLIATANQGSEATYESGFVIDKFPISRPNLTFSTLTVSNMSPEDSSIYLCSVEVSRYGYTFGSGTRLTVV.

As concerns this clonotype: Mismatch with germline at one junction end may stem from a read error. The chain combines TRBV5-1 with TRBJ2-1; no clear D. This CDR3 region has 15 residues. From germline, CDR1 is SGHRS and CDR2 YFSETQ. CDR3 in DNA: TGCGCCAGCAGAGAAGGCGTTCGCTCCTACAATGAACAGTTCTTC. It is translated as CASREGVRSYNEQFF.

A few counts support this clonotype. The V and J genes are TRBV5-8 and TRBJ2-6, with D perhaps matching TRBD2 (5 bases). Looked up from germline, CDR1 is SGHTS and CDR2 is YDEGEE. CDR3 size: 17 residues. V gave up 0 bases and J gave up 2 bases, with 12 bases separating them. As DNA, the CDR3 is TGTGCCAGCAGCTTGGTATCCGGGGTGGCTGGGGCCAACGTCCTGACTTTC. As protein: CASSLVSGVAGANVLTF.

The chain uses TRBV28 and TRBJ2-7, with D perhaps being TRBD1 or TRBD2 (6 bases each). The CDR3 runs 14 residues. V dropped 4 bases and J dropped 5 bases, with 15 bases sitting between them. Germline CDR1 reads MDHEN; CDR2 reads SYDVKM. The CDR3 protein is CASSSRGRAHEQYF. Written as DNA, the CDR3 is TGTGCCAGCAGTTCCCGGGGGCGCGCCCACGAGCAGTACTTC.

The chain recombines TRBV20-1 with TRBJ2-5; 12 nucleotides align to TRBD1. The CDR3 runs 15 residues. The germline V gene encodes CDR1 DFQATT and CDR2 SNEGSKA (reference sequence). The ends lost 3 bases at V and 11 bases at J; junction bases unmatched: 13. CDR3 residues: CSARRDRGRYNEQYF. The CDR3 DNA reads TGCAGTGCTAGGAGGGACAGGGGGCGATACAATGAGCAGTACTTC.

The rearrangement joins TRBV4-3 to TRBJ2-2, with D perhaps TRBD2 (7 bases). CDR1 is LGHNA, CDR2 YSLEER, per germline. This CDR3 comprises 16 residues. V lost 3 bases and J lost 4, with 15 bases in between. The CDR3 spells CASSHRTGGITGELFF. In nucleotides, the CDR3 is TGCGCCAGCAGCCACCGGACGGGGGGCATCACCGGGGAGCTGTTTTTT.

Written as DNA, the CDR3 is TGTGCCAGTCCACTTCGGGACAGTCGATACAATGAGCAGTTCTTC. This codes for CASPLRDSRYNEQFF. This chain uses TRBV2 with TRBJ2-1; 7 bases align to TRBD1. With 9 bases clipped from V and 4 bases from J, the junction kept 12 bases outside the gene matches. This CDR3 has 15 amino acids. The germline V gene encodes CDR1 SNHLY and CDR2 FYNNEI.

In its sample, this clonotype was seen a few times. CDR3 amino acids: CASSLAFGSPAYGYTF. Here the CDR3 DNA reads TGTGCCAGCAGCTTAGCTTTCGGGTCTCCGGCTTATGGCTACACCTTC. The chain carries TRBV7-2 and TRBJ1-2; D is unclear. The V gene lost 0 bases and the J gene lost 5 bases, with 16 bases spanning the gap. CDR3 size: 16 residues. Germline V gene sequence: CDR1 SGHTA, CDR2 FQGNSA.